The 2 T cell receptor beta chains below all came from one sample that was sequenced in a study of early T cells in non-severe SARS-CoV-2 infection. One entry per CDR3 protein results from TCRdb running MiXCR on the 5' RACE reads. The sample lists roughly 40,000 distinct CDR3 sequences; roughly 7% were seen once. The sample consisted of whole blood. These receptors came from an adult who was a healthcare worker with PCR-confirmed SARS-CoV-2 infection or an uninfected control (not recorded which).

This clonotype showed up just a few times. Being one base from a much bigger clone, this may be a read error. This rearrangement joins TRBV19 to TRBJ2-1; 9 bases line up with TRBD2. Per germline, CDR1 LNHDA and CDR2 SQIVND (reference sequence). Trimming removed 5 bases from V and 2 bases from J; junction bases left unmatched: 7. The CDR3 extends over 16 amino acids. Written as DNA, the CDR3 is TGTGCCAGTAGTGAATGGGGACTAGCTCCCTACAATGAGCAGTTCTTC. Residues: CASSEWGLAPYNEQFF.

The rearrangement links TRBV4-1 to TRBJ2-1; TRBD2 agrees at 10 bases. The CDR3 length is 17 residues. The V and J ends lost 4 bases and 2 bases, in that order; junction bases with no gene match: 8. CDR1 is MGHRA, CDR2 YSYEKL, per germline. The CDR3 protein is CASSLLAGDVTYNEQFF. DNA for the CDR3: TGCGCCAGCAGCCTTCTAGCGGGGGACGTTACCTACAATGAGCAGTTCTTC.